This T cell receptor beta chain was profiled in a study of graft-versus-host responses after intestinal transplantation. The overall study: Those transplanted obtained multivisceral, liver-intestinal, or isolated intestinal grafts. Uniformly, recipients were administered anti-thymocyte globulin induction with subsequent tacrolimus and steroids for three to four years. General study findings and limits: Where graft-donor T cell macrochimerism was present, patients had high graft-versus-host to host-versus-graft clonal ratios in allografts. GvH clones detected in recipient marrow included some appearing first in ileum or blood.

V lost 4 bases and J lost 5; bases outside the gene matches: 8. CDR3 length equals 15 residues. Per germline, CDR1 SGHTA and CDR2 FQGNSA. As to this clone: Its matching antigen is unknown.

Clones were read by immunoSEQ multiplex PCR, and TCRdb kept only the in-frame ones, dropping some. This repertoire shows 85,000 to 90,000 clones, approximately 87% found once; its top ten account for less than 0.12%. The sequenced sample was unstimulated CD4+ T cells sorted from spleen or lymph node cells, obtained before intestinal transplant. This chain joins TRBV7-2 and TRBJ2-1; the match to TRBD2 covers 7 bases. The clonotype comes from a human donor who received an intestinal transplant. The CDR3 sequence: CASSSQVAGHNEQFF. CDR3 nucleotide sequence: TGTGCCAGCAGCTCCCAAGTAGCGGGCCACAATGAGCAGTTCTTC.